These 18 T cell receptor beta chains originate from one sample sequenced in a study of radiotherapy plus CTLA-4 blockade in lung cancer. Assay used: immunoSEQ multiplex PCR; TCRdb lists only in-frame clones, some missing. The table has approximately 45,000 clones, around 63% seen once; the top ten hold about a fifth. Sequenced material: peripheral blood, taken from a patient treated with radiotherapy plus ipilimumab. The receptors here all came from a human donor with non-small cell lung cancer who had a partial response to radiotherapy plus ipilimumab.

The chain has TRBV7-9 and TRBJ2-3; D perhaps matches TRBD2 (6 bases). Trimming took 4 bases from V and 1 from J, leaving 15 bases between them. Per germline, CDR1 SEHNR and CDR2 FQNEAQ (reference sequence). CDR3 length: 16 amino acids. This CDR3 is CASSSSGTSRTDTQYF. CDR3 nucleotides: TGTGCCAGCAGCTCTTCCGGGACTTCTCGCACAGATACGCAGTATTTT.

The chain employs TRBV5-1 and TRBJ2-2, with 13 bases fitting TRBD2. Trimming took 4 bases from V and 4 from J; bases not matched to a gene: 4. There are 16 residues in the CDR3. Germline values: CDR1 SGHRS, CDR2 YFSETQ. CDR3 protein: CASSPGLAGSTGELFF. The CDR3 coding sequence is TGCGCCAGCAGCCCGGGACTAGCGGGAAGCACCGGGGAGCTGTTTTTT.

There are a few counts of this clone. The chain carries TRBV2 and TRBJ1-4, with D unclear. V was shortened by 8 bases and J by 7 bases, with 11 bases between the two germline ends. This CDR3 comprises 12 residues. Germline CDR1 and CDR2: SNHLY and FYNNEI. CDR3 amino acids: CASGRLGEKLFF. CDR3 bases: TGTGCCAGCGGCAGGCTTGGTGAAAAACTGTTTTTT. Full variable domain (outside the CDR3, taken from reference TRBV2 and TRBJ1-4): EPEVTQTPSHQVTQMGQEVILRCVPISNHLYFYWYRQILGQKVEFLVSFYNNEISEKSEIFDDQFSVERPDGSNFTLKIRSTKLEDSAMYFCASGRLGEKLFFGSGTQLSVL.

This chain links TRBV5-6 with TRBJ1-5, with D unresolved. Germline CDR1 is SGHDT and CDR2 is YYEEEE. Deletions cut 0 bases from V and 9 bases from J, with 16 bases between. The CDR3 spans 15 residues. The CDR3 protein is CASSLAPTDSGPQHF. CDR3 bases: TGTGCCAGCAGCTTGGCCCCGACGGATAGCGGGCCCCAGCATTTT.

The CDR3 DNA sequence: TGTGCCAGCAGCTTGGTTGGAGCCGGCACTGAAGCTTTCTTT. This sequence encodes CASSLVGAGTEAFF. The chain links TRBV5-4 to TRBJ1-1, with D uncertain. Germline CDR1 and CDR2: SGHNT and YYREEE (reference sequence). V lost 0 bases, J lost 4 bases, and 10 bases lay in between. The CDR3 is 14 residues long.

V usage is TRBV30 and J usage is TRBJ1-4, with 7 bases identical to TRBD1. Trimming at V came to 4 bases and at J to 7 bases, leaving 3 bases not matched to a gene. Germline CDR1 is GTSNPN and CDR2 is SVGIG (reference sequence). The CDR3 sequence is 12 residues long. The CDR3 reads CAWNDRVEKLFF. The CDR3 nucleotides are TGTGCCTGGAATGACAGGGTTGAAAAACTGTTTTTT.

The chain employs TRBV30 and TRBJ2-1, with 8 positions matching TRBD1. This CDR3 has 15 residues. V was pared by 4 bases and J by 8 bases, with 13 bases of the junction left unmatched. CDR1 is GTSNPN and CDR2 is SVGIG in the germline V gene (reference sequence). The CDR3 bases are TGTGCCTGGACGCCCTCGACGACAGGGGTGGATGAGCAGTTCTTC. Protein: CAWTPSTTGVDEQFF.

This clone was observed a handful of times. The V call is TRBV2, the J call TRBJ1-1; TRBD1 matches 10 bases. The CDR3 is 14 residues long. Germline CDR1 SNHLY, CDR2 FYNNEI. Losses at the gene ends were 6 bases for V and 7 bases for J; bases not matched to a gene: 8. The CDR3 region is CASRTGGRVNEAFF. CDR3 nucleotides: TGTGCCAGCAGGACAGGGGGCAGAGTGAATGAAGCTTTCTTT.

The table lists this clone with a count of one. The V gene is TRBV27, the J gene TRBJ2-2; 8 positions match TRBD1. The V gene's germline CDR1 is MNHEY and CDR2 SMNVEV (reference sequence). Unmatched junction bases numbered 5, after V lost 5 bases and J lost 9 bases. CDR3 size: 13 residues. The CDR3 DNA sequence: TGTGCCAGCAGTGGGTGGACAGGGAGGGAGCTGTTTTTT. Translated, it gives CASSGWTGRELFF.

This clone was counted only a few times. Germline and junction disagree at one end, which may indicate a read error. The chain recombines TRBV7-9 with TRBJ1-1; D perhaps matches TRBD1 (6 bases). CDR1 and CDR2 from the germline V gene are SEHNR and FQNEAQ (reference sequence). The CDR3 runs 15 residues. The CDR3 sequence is CASSQVTVGASEAFF. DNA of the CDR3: TGCGCCAGCAGCCAAGTGACGGTGGGGGCATCTGAAGCTTTCTTT.

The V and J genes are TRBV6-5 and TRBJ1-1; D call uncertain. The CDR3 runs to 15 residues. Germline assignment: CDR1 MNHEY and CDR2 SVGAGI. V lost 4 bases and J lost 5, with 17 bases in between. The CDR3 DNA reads TGTGCCAGCAGTTGGCGGGAGACGTGGAGGACTGAAGCTTTCTTT. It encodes CASSWRETWRTEAFF.

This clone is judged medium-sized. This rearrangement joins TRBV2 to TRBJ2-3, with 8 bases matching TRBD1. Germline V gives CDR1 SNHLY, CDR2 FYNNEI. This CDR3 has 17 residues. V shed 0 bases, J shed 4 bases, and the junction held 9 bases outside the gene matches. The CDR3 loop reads CASSEAPYDRGPDTQYF. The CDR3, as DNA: TGTGCCAGCAGTGAAGCGCCGTATGACAGGGGTCCAGATACGCAGTATTTT.

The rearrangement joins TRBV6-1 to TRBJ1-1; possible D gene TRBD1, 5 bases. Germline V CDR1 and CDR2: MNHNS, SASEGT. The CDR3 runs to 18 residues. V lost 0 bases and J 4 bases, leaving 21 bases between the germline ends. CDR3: CASSEAFLGSGLGTEAFF. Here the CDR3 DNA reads TGTGCCAGCAGTGAAGCGTTCTTAGGTTCAGGGTTAGGCACTGAAGCTTTCTTT.

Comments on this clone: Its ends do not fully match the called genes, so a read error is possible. The CDR3 region is CASSLEGPTKTF. CDR3 bases: TGCGCCAGCAGCTTGGAGGGGCCCACGAAAACATTT. V is TRBV5-1 and J is TRBJ1-1; TRBD1 might be the D (5 bases). The CDR3 sequence is 12 residues long. Germline lookup yields CDR1 SGHRS and CDR2 YFSETQ.

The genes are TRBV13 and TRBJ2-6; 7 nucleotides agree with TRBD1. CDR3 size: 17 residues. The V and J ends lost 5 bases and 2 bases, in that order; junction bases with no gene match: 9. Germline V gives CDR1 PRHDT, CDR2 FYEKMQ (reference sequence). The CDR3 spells CASSHTNDRAGANVLTF. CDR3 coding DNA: TGTGCCAGCAGCCACACCAATGACAGGGCTGGGGCCAACGTCCTGACTTTC. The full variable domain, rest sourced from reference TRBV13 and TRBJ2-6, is AAGVIQSPRHLIKEKRETATLKCYPIPRHDTVYWYQQGPGQDPQFLISFYEKMQSDKGSIPDRFSAQQFSDYHSELNMSSLELGDSALYFCASSHTNDRAGANVLTFGAGSRLTVL.

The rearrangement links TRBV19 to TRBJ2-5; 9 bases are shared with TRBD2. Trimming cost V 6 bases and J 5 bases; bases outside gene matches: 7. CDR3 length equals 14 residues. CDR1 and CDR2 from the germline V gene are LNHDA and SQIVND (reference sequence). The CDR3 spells CASSRAGGSETQYF. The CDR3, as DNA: TGTGCCAGTAGCCGGGCGGGAGGGTCGGAGACCCAGTACTTC.

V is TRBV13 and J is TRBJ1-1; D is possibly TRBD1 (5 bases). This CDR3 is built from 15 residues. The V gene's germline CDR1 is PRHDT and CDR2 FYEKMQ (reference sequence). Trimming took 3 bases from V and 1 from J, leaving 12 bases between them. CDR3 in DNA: TGTGCCAGCAGCTTTAGTAGGGGTTGGAACACTGAAGCTTTCTTT. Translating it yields CASSFSRGWNTEAFF.

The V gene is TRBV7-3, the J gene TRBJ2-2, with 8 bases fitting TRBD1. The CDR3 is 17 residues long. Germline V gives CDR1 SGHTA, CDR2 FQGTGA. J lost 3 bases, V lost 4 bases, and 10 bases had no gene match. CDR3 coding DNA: TGTGCCAGCAGCTCAAGGACAGGGCTCGGGTACACCGGGGAGCTGTTTTTT. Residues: CASSSRTGLGYTGELFF.